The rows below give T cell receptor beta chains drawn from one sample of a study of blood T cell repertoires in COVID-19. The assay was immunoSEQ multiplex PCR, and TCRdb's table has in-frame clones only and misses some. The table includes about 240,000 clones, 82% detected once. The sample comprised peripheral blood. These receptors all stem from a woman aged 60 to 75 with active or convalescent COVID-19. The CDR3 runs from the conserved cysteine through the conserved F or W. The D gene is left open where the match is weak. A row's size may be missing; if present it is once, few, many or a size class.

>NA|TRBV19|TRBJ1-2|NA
TGTGCCAGTAGTAATGGAGCATCCAACTATGGCTACACCTTC
CASSNGASNYGYTF
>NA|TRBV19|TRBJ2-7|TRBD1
TGTGCCAGTTCGTTGGGACAGGGCTACGAGCAGTACTTC
CASSLGQGYEQYF
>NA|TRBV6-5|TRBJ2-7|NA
TGTGCCAGCAGTTCGGCCCGCGGATCCTACGAGCAGTACTTC
CASSSARGSYEQYF
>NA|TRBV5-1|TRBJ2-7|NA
TGCGCCAGCAGCCGTGACAGCGCCTACGAGCAGTACTTC
CASSRDSAYEQYF
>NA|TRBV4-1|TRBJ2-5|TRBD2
TGCGCCAGCAGCCAAGAATGGGCCACTAGCGGGCACCCCCGGGAGACCCAGTACTTC
CASSQEWATSGHPRETQYF
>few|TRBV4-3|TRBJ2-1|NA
TGCGCCAGCAGCCCCCTGTCTAGTAGCCGCTCCTACAATGAGCAGTTCTTC
CASSPLSSSRSYNEQFF
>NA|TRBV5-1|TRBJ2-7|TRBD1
TGCGCCAGCGACCCGGGACAGGGGCACGAGCAGTACTTC
CASDPGQGHEQYF
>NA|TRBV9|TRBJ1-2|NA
TGTGCCAGCAGCGTATCCGGGTCGCCCCACTATGGCTACACCTTC
CASSVSGSPHYGYTF
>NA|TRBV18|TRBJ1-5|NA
TGTGCCAGCTCACCACAGTCGACGGAGGATCAGCCCCAGCATTTT
CASSPQSTEDQPQHF
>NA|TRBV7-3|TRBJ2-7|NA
TGTGCCAGCAGCTTAACGGGGGCGCAGAGGTCGCAGCAGTACTTC
CASSLTGAQRSQQYF
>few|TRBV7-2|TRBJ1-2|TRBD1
TGTGCCAGCAGCGGCCGGGACAGGGGAAGCTATGGCTACACCTTC
CASSGRDRGSYGYTF
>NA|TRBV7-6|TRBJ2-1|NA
TGTGCCAGCAGCATACGCGGAGGGGGGGCCTCCTACAATGAGCAGTTCTTC
CASSIRGGGASYNEQFF
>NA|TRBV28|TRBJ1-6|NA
TGTGCCGGAGGGCCGGGCAGCTCCTATAATTCACCCCTCCACTTT
CAGGPGSSYNSPLHF
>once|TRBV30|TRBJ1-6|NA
TGTGCCTGCCGGGGGGACGGCCACTATAATTCACCCCTCCACTTT
CACRGDGHYNSPLHF
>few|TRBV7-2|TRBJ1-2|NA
TGTGCCAGCAGCTCCCGGGGGACCTATGGCTACACCTTC
CASSSRGTYGYTF
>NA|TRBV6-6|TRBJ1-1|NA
TGTGCCAGCAGTCCCCCCGGGACAAGGGCCCCGAACACTGAAGCTTTCTTT
CASSPPGTRAPNTEAFF
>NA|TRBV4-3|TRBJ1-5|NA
TGCGCCAGCAGCCAAGAGGGCAGACAGCCCCAGCATTTT
CASSQEGRQPQHF
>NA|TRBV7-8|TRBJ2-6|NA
TGTGCCAGCAGCATGCGGACAGCTAACTCTGGGGCCAACGTCCTGACTTTC
CASSMRTANSGANVLTF
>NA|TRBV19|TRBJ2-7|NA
TGTGCCAGTAGTGAGGACAGTTCCTACGAGCAGTACTTC
CASSEDSSYEQYF
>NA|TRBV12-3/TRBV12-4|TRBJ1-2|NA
TGTGCCAGCAGTTTAGACCAGGATGGCTACACCTTC
CASSLDQDGYTF
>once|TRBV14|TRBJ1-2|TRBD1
TGTGCCAGCAGCCAAGATGGGACAGGGGGCGGGGGAAACTATGGCTACACCTTC
CASSQDGTGGGGNYGYTF
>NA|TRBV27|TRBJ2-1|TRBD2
TGTGCCAGCAGCATCCCGGGGGGGTCCTACAATGAGCAGTTCTTC
CASSIPGGSYNEQFF
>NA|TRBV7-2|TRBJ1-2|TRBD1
TGTGCCAGCAGCTCTATCACGACAGGGCTCTATGGCTACACCTTC
CASSSITTGLYGYTF
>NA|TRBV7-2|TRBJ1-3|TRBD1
TGTGCCAGCAGCAAACCTCGACAGGGGGACTCTGGAAACACCATATATTTT
CASSKPRQGDSGNTIYF
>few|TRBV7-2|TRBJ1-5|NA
TGTGCCAGCAGCTCTGGACTACTCAATCAGCCCCAGCATTTT
CASSSGLLNQPQHF
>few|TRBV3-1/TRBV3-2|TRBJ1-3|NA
TGTGCCAGCAGCCAAGAGGGCCACGGAAACACCATATATTTT
CASSQEGHGNTIYF
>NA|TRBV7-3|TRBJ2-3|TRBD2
TGTGCCAGCAGCCCCGCCGGGGCGGGGGGTGAAACAGATACGCAGTATTTT
CASSPAGAGGETDTQYF